This paragraph reports one T cell receptor beta chain. Seattle enrolled patients during active infection and tracked them longitudinally. Germline loops: CDR1 MGHRA, CDR2 YSYEKL. The CDR3 is 17 amino acids. J was trimmed by 2 bases and V by 3 bases; bases with no gene match: 5. The record originates from a study of blood T cell repertoires in COVID-19. As handled by the study authors: The assay estimated nucleated cells by amplifying reference gene primers. Repertoires were generated with immunoSEQ multiplex PCR, while TCRdb's copy carries only in-frame clones and drops some. D and trimming were read from the DNA, whereas the V and J calls and clone size are those reported in that table. This table has approximately 250,000 clones, about 87% appearing once.

Sample: peripheral blood. The TCR originated in a woman in her 70s with COVID-19, enrolled during active disease. This chain connects TRBV4-1 to TRBJ2-3; 13 positions match TRBD2. The CDR3 loop is CASSQGLAGPSTDTQYF. The DNA of the CDR3 is TGCGCCAGCAGCCAGGGACTAGCGGGACCCTCCACAGATACGCAGTATTTT.